The T cell receptor (beta chain) under discussion was sequenced for a study of cytomegalovirus exposure and HLA in healthy donors. Study results and limitations: Equally common other TCR beta chains were less clonally expanded than HLA-associated ones, a later analysis found. Several of the most significant clusters appeared linked to common viral pathogens, based on a later analysis.

As regards this clone: Its antigen is as yet unknown.

The primer mix had 60 Vbeta and 13 Jbeta primers. Repertoires were generated with immunoSEQ multiplex PCR, while TCRdb's copy carries only in-frame clones and drops some. The repertoire has 160,000 or so clones, roughly 84% of them found once; the top ten carry 5% to 7.5%. Donors counted as nominally healthy when sampled, yet unrecorded immune exposures were likely. The source material was PBMCs. The source is a man between 45 and 60 years old in good health and CMV-seropositive.

The CDR3 DNA reads as TGTGCCAGCAGTCCCGGGACTAGCCCTAGCACAGATACGCAGTATTTT. Translated: CASSPGTSPSTDTQYF. The V gene is TRBV27, the J gene TRBJ2-3, with TRBD2 matching over 9 bases. The CDR3 loop spans 16 amino acids. The V and J ends lost 5 bases and 0 bases, in that order; junction bases with no gene match: 6. CDR1 and CDR2 from the germline V gene are MNHEY and SMNVEV (reference sequence).